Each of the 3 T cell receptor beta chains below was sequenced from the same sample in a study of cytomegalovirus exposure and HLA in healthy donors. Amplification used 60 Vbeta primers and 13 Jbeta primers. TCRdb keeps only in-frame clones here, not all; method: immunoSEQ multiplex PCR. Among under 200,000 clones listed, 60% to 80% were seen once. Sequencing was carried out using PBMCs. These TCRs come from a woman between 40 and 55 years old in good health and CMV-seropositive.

The CDR3 DNA follows: TGTGCCAGCAGTTCCGTTAGCGGGAGAGGCTACGAGCAGTACTTC. Its protein is CASSSVSGRGYEQYF. V usage is TRBV6-5 and J usage is TRBJ2-7, with 9 bases lining up with TRBD2. Germline CDR1 and CDR2: MNHEY and SVGAGI. CDR3 length: 15 amino acids. Trimming removed 4 bases from V and 3 bases from J; junction bases left unmatched: 7.

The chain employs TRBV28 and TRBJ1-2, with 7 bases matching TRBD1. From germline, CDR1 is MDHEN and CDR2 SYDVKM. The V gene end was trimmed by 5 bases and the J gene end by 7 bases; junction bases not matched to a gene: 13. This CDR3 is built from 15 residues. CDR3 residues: CASSTDATGFPGYTF. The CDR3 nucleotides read TGTGCCAGCAGTACCGATGCGACAGGGTTTCCTGGCTACACCTTC.

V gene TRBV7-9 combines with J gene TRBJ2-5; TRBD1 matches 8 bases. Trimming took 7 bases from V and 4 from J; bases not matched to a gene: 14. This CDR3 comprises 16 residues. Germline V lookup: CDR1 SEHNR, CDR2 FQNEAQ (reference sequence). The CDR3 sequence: CASTPKPGQERETQYF. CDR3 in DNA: TGTGCCAGCACCCCAAAACCGGGACAGGAGAGAGAGACCCAGTACTTC.